The TCR beta chain under discussion was sequenced for a study of cytomegalovirus exposure and HLA in healthy donors. It was with 60 Vbeta and 13 Jbeta primers that the PCR ran. This table comes from immunoSEQ multiplex PCR, and its TCRdb copy is limited to in-frame clones, with some not included. Altogether 130,000 or so clones are present, approximately 66% being singletons, with the ten largest covering 8% to 9%. CDR3 size: 12 residues. V was pared by 5 bases and J by 7 bases, with 14 bases between. The germline CDR1 and CDR2 sequences are SQVTM and ANQGSEA. This clone was seen a single time. The source material was PBMCs. V gene TRBV29-1 combines with J gene TRBJ1-2; possibly TRBD1 for D (5 bases). The TCR comes from a woman aged 35 to 49 in good health and CMV-seropositive. Written as DNA, the CDR3 is TGCAGCGTTCGGGCAGGGTATGCTGGCTACACCTTC. This translates into CSVRAGYAGYTF.